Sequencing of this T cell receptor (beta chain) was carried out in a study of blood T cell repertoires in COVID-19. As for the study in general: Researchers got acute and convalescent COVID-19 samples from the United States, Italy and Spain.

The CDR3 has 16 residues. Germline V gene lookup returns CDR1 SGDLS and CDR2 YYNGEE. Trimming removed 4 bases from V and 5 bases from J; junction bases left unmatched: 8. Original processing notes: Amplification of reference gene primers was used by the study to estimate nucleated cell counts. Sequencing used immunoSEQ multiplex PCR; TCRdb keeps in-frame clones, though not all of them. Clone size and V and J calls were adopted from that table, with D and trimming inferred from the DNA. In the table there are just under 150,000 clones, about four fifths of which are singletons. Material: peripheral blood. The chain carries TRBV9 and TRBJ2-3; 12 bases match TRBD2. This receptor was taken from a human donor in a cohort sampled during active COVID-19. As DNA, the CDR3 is TGTGCCAGCAGCACCGGACTAGCGGGATACAAAGATACGCAGTATTTT. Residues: CASSTGLAGYKDTQYF.